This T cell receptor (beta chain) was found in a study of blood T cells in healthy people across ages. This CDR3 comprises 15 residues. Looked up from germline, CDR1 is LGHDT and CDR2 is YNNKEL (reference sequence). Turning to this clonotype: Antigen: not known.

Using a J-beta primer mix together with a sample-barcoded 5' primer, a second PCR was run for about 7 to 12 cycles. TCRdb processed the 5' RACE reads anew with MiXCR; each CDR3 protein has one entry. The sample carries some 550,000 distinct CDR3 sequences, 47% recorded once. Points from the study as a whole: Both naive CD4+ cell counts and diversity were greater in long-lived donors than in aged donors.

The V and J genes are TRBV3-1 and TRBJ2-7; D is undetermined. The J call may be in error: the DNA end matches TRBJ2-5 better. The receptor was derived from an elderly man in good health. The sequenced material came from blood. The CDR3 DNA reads TGTGCCAGCAGCCAAGCGGCACAGATGGGGGAGACCCAGTACTTC. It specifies CASSQAAQMGETQYF.